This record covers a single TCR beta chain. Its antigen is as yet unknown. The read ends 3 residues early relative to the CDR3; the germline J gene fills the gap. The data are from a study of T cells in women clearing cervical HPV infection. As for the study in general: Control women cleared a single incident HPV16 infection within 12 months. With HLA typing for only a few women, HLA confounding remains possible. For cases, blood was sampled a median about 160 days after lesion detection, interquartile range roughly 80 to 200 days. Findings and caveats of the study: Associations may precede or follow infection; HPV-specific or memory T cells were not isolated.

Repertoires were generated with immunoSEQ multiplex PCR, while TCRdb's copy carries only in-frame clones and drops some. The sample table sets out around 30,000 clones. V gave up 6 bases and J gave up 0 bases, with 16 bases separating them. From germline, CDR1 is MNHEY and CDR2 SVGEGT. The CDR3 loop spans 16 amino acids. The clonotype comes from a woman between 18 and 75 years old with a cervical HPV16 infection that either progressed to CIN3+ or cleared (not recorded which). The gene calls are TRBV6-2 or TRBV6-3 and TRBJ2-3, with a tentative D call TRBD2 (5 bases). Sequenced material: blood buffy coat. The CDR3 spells CASSTAAGLSTDTQYF. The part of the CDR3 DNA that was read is TGTGCCAGCAGCACTGCCGCGGGCCTTAGCACAGATACG.